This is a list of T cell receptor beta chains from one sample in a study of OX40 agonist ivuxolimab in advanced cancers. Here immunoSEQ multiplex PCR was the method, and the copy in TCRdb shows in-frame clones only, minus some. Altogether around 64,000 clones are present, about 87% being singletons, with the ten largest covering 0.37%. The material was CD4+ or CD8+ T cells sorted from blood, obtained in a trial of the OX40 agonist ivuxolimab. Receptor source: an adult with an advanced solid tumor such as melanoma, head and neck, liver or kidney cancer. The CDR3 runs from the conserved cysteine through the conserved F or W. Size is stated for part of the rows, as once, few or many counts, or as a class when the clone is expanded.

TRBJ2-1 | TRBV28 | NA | CASSLSGEQFF
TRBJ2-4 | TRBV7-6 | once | CASSLEAGFGAKNIQYF
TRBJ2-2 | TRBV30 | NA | CAWSRPPRLAYTGELFF
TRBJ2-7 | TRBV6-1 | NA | CASRDRGLFYEQYF
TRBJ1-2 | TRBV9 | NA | CASSVDGSLGYTF
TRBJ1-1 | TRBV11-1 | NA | CASSFRGGINTEAFF
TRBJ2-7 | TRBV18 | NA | CASSGDRSSYEQYF
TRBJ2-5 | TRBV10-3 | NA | CAISASQETQYF
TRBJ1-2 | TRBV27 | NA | CASSLQGYGYTF
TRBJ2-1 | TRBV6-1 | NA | CASSASPKQFF
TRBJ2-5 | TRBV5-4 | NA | CASSFPGTQETQYF
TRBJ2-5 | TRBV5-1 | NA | CASSLMLVQETQYF
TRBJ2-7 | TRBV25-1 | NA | CASSEMGQGVYEQYF
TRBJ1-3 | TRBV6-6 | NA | CASRTTGISGNTIYF
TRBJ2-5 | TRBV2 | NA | CASSRSGRARETQYF
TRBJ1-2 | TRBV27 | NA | CASSRRRDTGSLDGYTF
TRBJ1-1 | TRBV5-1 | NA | CASSLATNTEAFF
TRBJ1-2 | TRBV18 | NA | CASSPGTLNYGYTF
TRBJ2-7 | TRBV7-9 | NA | CASKARGDSPYEQYF
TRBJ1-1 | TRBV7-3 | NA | CASSATANTEAFF
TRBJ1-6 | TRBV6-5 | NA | CASGPGGYYNSPLHF
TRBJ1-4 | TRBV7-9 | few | CASSSRGLNEKLFF
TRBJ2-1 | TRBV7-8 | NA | CASSSGPKSYNEQFF
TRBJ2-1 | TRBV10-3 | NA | CATQGGQSNEQFF
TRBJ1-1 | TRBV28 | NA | CASSLRRFLNTEAFF
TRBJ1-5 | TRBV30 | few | CAWSGLTGQPQHF
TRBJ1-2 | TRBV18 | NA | CASSPKAPDGMDGYTF
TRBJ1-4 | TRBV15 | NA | CATSGGWDSQLFF